The 5 T cell receptor beta chains in this list originate from one sample, sequenced in a study of OX40 agonist ivuxolimab in advanced cancers. Clones were read by immunoSEQ multiplex PCR, and TCRdb kept only the in-frame ones, dropping some. The sample has about 88,000 clones; approximately 87% are singletons. The sample in question was CD4+ or CD8+ T cells sorted from blood, obtained in a trial of the OX40 agonist ivuxolimab. Receptor source: an adult with an advanced solid tumor such as melanoma, head and neck, liver or kidney cancer.

V usage is TRBV6-5 and J usage is TRBJ1-4; TRBD1 matches at 10 bases. The CDR3 covers 13 residues. From germline, CDR1 is MNHEY and CDR2 SVGAGI. With 5 bases clipped from V and 8 bases from J, the junction kept 2 bases outside the gene matches. In nucleotides, the CDR3 is TGTGCCAGCAGTAGGACAGGGGGAGAAAAACTGTTTTTT. Amino acids: CASSRTGGEKLFF.

V usage is TRBV7-9 and J usage is TRBJ2-1; a weak D match, TRBD2 (5 bases). Looked up from germline, CDR1 is SEHNR and CDR2 is FQNEAQ (reference sequence). This CDR3 comprises 13 residues. The V end lost 3 bases, the J end lost 10 bases, and 13 bases lay between the germline ends. CDR3 region: CASSLRDVGEQFF. The CDR3 DNA sequence: TGTGCCAGCAGCTTGAGGGATGTGGGCGAGCAGTTCTTC.

The rearrangement links TRBV5-8 to TRBJ2-3, with D possibly matching TRBD2 (6 bases). V lost 4 bases and J lost 5, with 17 bases in between. CDR1 and CDR2 from the germline V gene are SGHTS and YDEGEE. The CDR3 runs 15 residues. CDR3 sequence reads: CASSGAGHYGDTQYF. The CDR3 nucleotides are TGTGCCAGCAGCGGGGCGGGGCACTATGGAGATACGCAGTATTTT.

The chain has TRBV5-1 and TRBJ2-1, with a weak D call TRBD1 (6 bases). From germline, CDR1 is SGHRS and CDR2 YFSETQ. The length of the CDR3 is 14 residues. Trimming stripped 2 bases from V and 6 bases from J, with 12 bases between. Here the CDR3 reads CASSLQGMSNEQFF. The CDR3 DNA follows: TGCGCCAGCAGCTTACAGGGTATGAGCAATGAGCAGTTCTTC.

The chain combines TRBV5-4 with TRBJ2-7; TRBD1 aligns across 11 bases. The CDR3 totals 14 residues. The germline gives CDR1 SGHNT, CDR2 YYREEE (reference sequence). With V trimmed by 4 bases and J by 5 bases, 5 bases remained unmatched. CDR3: CASSPDRGLNEQYF. The CDR3 coding sequence is TGTGCCAGCAGCCCGGACAGGGGGCTCAACGAGCAGTACTTC.